These 23 T cell receptor beta chains were sequenced from one sample in a study of human T cells and chemical hapten exposure. As to time point: patch test 1, 2 weeks after DPC sensitization. Treatment specified: therapeutic diphenylcyclopropenone sensitization with weekly scalp DPC. TCRdb re-analysed the RACE reads in MiXCR, keeping a single row per CDR3 protein. The table lists 370,000 or so distinct CDR3 sequences, more than 4.5% of them singletons. Material: whole blood, obtained in connection with sensitization to the hapten diphenylcyclopropenone (DPC). These receptors all come from a woman in her forties or fifties with alopecia areata. Some clones in this sample may be carry-over from other donors' samples.

V and J are TRBV27 and TRBJ1-5, with D hard to call. Germline CDR1 and CDR2: MNHEY and SMNVEV (reference sequence). The CDR3 consists of 14 residues. The CDR3 reads CATSRAGGDQPQHF. For the CDR3, the DNA is TGTGCAACTTCCCGGGCAGGAGGCGATCAGCCCCAGCATTTT.

The J gene is TRBJ2-7, the V gene TRBV30; D is undetermined. The CDR3 sequence is 11 residues long. V was pared by 3 bases and J by 11 bases, with 14 bases between. Per germline, CDR1 GTSNPN and CDR2 SVGIG (reference sequence). The CDR3 DNA follows: TGTGCCTGGAGCGACGGGTTTATCGAGTACTTC. It translates to CAWSDGFIEYF.

The V gene is TRBV5-6, the J gene TRBJ1-5, with TRBD1 matching 10 bases. The CDR3 is 16 residues long. Germline CDR1 reads SGHDT; CDR2 reads YYEEEE. With V trimmed by 0 bases and J by 7 bases, 7 bases remained unmatched. CDR3 sequence (DNA): TGTGCCAGCAGCTTGGGGACAGGGGGAATAGGGCAGCCCCAGCATTTT. Its translation: CASSLGTGGIGQPQHF.

Many counts were recorded for this clonotype. This rearrangement joins TRBV9 to TRBJ1-1; D is perhaps TRBD1 (5 bases). V was clipped by 0 bases and J by 3 bases, with 12 bases between them. This CDR3 is built from 15 residues. CDR1 and CDR2 from the germline V gene are SGDLS and YYNGEE. DNA of the CDR3: TGTGCCAGCAGCGTAGGAGGGACTAGGGACACTGAAGCTTTCTTT. Translated, it gives CASSVGGTRDTEAFF.

In this sample, this clonotype turned up a few times. The chain links TRBV12-3 or TRBV12-4 to TRBJ2-7, with D possibly being TRBD1 or TRBD2 (7 bases each). Trimming left V 10 bases short and J 2 bases short, with 18 bases between. This CDR3 spans 14 amino acids. The CDR3 sequence: CANSLRGRAYEQYF. The CDR3 nucleotides are TGTGCCAACTCCCTCAGGGGGAGGGCCTACGAGCAGTACTTC.

This clonotype was seen more than once but under ten times. The V gene is TRBV4-1, the J gene TRBJ2-3; the match to TRBD2 covers 11 bases. V shed 2 bases and J 5 bases; nucleotides not matched to a gene: 9. Germline CDR1 is MGHRA and CDR2 is YSYEKL. The CDR3 contains 17 residues. The CDR3 coding sequence is TGCGCCAGCAGCCAATGGGTTAGCGGGGGGGCTGTAGATACGCAGTATTTT. Its protein is CASSQWVSGGAVDTQYF.

This clonotype has more than one count but fewer than ten. One end of the junction varies from germline; a read error may be responsible. This chain connects TRBV11-2 to TRBJ2-1, with a possible D match to TRBD1 (5 bases). Germline CDR1 and CDR2: SGHAT and FQNNGV. The CDR3 consists of 15 residues. Written as DNA, the CDR3 is TGTGTCAGCAGCTTATTCTCCAGTCAGGGCAATGAGCAGTTCTTC. Amino acid sequence: CVSSLFSSQGNEQFF.

At least ten counts were recorded for this clonotype. The chain has TRBV7-2 and TRBJ1-1; no clear D. The CDR3 has 12 residues. The germline V and J ends were trimmed by 5 bases and 6 bases, with 10 bases remaining between them. CDR1 is SGHTA and CDR2 is FQGNSA in the germline V gene. CDR3 loop: CASSVARPEAFF. The CDR3 DNA reads as TGTGCCAGCAGCGTTGCGAGGCCTGAAGCTTTCTTT.

There are many counts of this clonotype. The chain joins TRBV5-6 to TRBJ1-2; D may be TRBD1 (6 bases). Germline V gene data show CDR1 as SGHDT and CDR2 as YYEEEE. V lost 4 bases and J 2 bases, leaving 21 bases between the germline ends. The CDR3 has 17 amino acids. CDR3 nucleotides: TGTGCCAGCAGCCGGTCCCGGGACATAAACCTGAACTATGGCTACACCTTC. It yields the protein CASSRSRDINLNYGYTF.

This clonotype was observed many times. The genes are TRBV11-2 and TRBJ2-7, with D unclear. V lost 1 base and J 5 bases, leaving 6 bases between the germline ends. Germline CDR1 reads SGHAT; CDR2 reads FQNNGV. The CDR3 contains 12 residues. The CDR3, as DNA: TGTGCCAGCAGCTTAGTTCTGGACGAGCAGTACTTC. Its translation: CASSLVLDEQYF.

This clonotype was observed a handful of times. The chain carries TRBV12-3 or TRBV12-4 and TRBJ2-2, with D possibly TRBD1 on 5 matching bases. Trimming stripped 6 bases from V and 7 bases from J, with 15 bases between. The CDR3 is 14 residues long. CDR3 bases: TGTGCCAGCAGCCCCTATCAGGGTGGCGGGGAGCTGTTTTTT. This translates into CASSPYQGGGELFF.

The chain is built from TRBV15 and TRBJ1-1; no definite D call. Deletions cut 1 base from V and 0 bases from J, with 6 bases between. The CDR3 is 14 amino acids. Per germline, CDR1 LNHNV and CDR2 YYDKDF (reference sequence). The CDR3 nucleotides are TGTGCCACCAGCAGAGTTTCCATGAACACTGAAGCTTTCTTT. Its translation: CATSRVSMNTEAFF. Based on the CDR3 plus reference TRBV15 and TRBJ1-1, the full variable domain is DAMVIQNPRYQVTQFGKPVTLSCSQTLNHNVMYWYQQKSSQAPKLLFHYYDKDFNNEADTPDNFQSRRPNTSFCFLDIRSPGLGDTAMYLCATSRVSMNTEAFFGQGTRLTVV.

The chain uses TRBV10-3 and TRBJ2-3; TRBD2 matches at 11 bases. The CDR3 is 16 residues long. CDR1 ENHRY and CDR2 SYGVKD come from the germline V gene. After removal of 5 bases from V and 5 bases from J, the junction contained 9 bases not matched to a gene. In DNA form, the CDR3 reads TGTGCCATCAGTCCTTCACTAGCGGGAGAGAGAGATACGCAGTATTTT. Its translation is CAISPSLAGERDTQYF.

This sequence joins TRBV9 and TRBJ2-1, with TRBD2 identical over 10 bases. The V gene's germline CDR1 is SGDLS and CDR2 YYNGEE. The CDR3 is 16 amino acids. V dropped 1 base and J dropped 9; count of bases not matched to a gene: 10. Here the CDR3 DNA reads TGTGCCAGCAGCGTAAAGCCGAGCGGGGGGGCCACTGAGCAGTTCTTC. This encodes CASSVKPSGGATEQFF.

Many counts were recorded for this clonotype. The chain combines TRBV6-2 or TRBV6-3 with TRBJ2-5, with D perhaps TRBD2 (7 bases). The CDR3 length is 17 residues. Germline CDR1 reads MNHEY; CDR2 reads SVGEGT. V dropped 3 bases and J dropped 3 bases, with 20 bases sitting between them. The CDR3 DNA is TGTGCCAGCAGTTATTCTCCGGCAGGGGAGGGGGAAGAGACCCAGTACTTC. It encodes CASSYSPAGEGEETQYF.

At least ten counts were recorded for this clonotype. The genes are TRBV5-1 and TRBJ1-5; 7 bases match TRBD1. The CDR3 is made up of 16 amino acids. Losses at the gene ends were 4 bases for V and 2 bases for J; bases not matched to a gene: 9. The germline gives CDR1 SGHRS, CDR2 YFSETQ. CDR3 DNA sequence: TGCGCCAGCAGCCCTACCCTTGGACAGGGCAATCAGCCCCAGCATTTT. Its protein is CASSPTLGQGNQPQHF.

This clonotype appeared many times. The genes are TRBV6-5 and TRBJ2-7, with 10 bases identical to TRBD1. The CDR3 is 14 residues long. Per the germline V gene, CDR1 is MNHEY and CDR2 is SVGAGI. Trimming cost V 2 bases and J 6 bases; bases outside gene matches: 4. DNA of the CDR3: TGTGCCAGCAGTTACGGGACAGGGGCTAGCGAGCAGTACTTC. This encodes CASSYGTGASEQYF.

This clonotype has ten or more counts. The V and J genes are TRBV5-1 and TRBJ1-2, with 10 bases that match TRBD1. The CDR3 covers 16 residues. With V trimmed by 3 bases and J by 2 bases, 7 bases remained unmatched. CDR1 and CDR2 (germline): SGHRS, YFSETQ. CDR3: CASSSQAGQGNYGYTF. CDR3 coding DNA: TGCGCCAGCAGCTCCCAGGCGGGACAGGGGAACTATGGCTACACCTTC.

This clonotype was seen repeatedly, ten times or more. The rearrangement uses TRBV15 and TRBJ1-4, with D uncertain. The V end was cut by 2 bases, the J end by 8 bases, with 12 bases between. The CDR3 totals 14 residues. Germline V lookup: CDR1 LNHNV, CDR2 YYDKDF (reference sequence). This CDR3 is CATSRSAPSEKLFF. CDR3 bases: TGTGCCACCAGCAGATCTGCTCCCTCGGAAAAACTGTTTTTT. Combining the CDR3 with reference TRBV15 and TRBJ1-4 gives the whole variable domain DAMVIQNPRYQVTQFGKPVTLSCSQTLNHNVMYWYQQKSSQAPKLLFHYYDKDFNNEADTPDNFQSRRPNTSFCFLDIRSPGLGDTAMYLCATSRSAPSEKLFFGSGTQLSVL.

This clonotype has at least ten counts. The chain recombines TRBV7-3 with TRBJ1-1, with a tentative D call TRBD1 (6 bases). Germline CDR1 reads SGHTA; CDR2 reads FQGTGA. The CDR3 spans 15 residues. V shed 5 bases and J shed 5 bases, with 18 bases lying between them. As DNA, the CDR3 is TGTGCCAGCAGCCTGCTCGGGGGGCGCTTAACTGAAGCTTTCTTT. This sequence encodes CASSLLGGRLTEAFF.

This clonotype was detected a few times. The chain employs TRBV10-3 and TRBJ2-5, with D possibly being TRBD1 or TRBD2 (6 bases each). The length of the CDR3 is 14 residues. V lost 6 bases and J 5 bases, leaving 16 bases between the germline ends. Germline loops: CDR1 ENHRY, CDR2 SYGVKD. DNA for the CDR3: TGTGCCATCAGCAGACAGGTTCGGGGGGAGACCCAGTACTTC. Its protein product is CAISRQVRGETQYF.

About this clonotype itself: Being one base from a much bigger clone, this may be a read error. This CDR3 is missing its conserved last phenylalanine or tryptophan, likely due to a read error. The chain is built from TRBV12-3 or TRBV12-4 and TRBJ2-3; 10 nucleotides match TRBD2. Trimming removed 2 bases from V and 4 bases from J; junction bases left unmatched: 3. This CDR3 is built from 15 residues. CDR3 DNA: TGTGCCAGCAGTTTATCTAGCGGGGGCTCAGATACGCAGTATCTT. Its translation: CASSLSSGGSDTQYL.

In its sample, this clonotype was seen many times. The chain employs TRBV7-8 and TRBJ2-1, with 9 bases aligning to TRBD1. This CDR3 region has 15 residues. The germline V gene has CDR1 SGHVS and CDR2 FQNEAQ. Unmatched junction bases numbered 4, after V lost 4 bases and J lost 3 bases. For the CDR3, the DNA is TGTGCCAGCAGCTCCGACAGGGGGGTCTACAATGAGCAGTTCTTC. This codes for CASSSDRGVYNEQFF.